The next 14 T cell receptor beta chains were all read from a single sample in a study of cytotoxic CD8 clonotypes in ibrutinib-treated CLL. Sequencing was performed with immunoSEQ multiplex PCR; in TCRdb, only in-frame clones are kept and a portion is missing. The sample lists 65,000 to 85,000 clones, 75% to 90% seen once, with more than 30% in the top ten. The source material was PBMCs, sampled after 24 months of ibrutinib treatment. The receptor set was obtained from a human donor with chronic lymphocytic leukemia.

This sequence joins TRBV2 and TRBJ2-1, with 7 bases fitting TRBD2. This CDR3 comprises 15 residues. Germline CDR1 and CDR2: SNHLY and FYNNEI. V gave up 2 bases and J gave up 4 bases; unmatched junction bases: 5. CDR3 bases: TGTGCCAGCAGTGAATTCCAGGGAGGGTACAATGAGCAGTTCTTC. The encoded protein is CASSEFQGGYNEQFF.

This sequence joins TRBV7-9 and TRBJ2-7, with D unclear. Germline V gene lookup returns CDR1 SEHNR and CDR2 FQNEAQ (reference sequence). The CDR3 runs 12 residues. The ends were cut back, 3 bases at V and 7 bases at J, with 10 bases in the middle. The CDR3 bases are TGTGCCAGCAGCTTGATAGGGTGGGAGCAGTACTTC. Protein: CASSLIGWEQYF. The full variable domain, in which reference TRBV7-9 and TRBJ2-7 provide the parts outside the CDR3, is DTGVSQNPRHKITKRGQNVTFRCDPISEHNRLYWYRQTLGQGPEFLTYFQNEAQLEKSRLLSDRFSAERPKGSFSTLEIQRTEQGDSAMYLCASSLIGWEQYFGPGTRLTVT.

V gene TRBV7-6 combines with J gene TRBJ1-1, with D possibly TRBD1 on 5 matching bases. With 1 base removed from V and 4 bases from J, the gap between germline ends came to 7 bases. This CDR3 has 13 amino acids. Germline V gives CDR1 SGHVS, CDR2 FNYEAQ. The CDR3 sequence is CASSLDGATEAFF. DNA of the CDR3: TGTGCCAGCAGCTTAGACGGGGCCACTGAAGCTTTCTTT.

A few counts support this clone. CDR3 bases: TGTGCCAGCAGCTTAGAACCGGGACTAGCCTACAATGAGCAGTTCTTC. Translated: CASSLEPGLAYNEQFF. V usage is TRBV11-2 and J usage is TRBJ2-1; 8 bases agree with TRBD2. In germline, CDR1 is SGHAT, CDR2 FQNNGV. Trimming cost V 0 bases and J 2 bases; bases outside gene matches: 3. The CDR3 is 16 amino acids.

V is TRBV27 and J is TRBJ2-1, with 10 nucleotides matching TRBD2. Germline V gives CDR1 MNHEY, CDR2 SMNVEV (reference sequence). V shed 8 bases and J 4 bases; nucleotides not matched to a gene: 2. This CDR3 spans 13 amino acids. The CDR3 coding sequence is TGTGCCAGCGGGACTAGCGCGTACAATGAGCAGTTCTTC. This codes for CASGTSAYNEQFF.

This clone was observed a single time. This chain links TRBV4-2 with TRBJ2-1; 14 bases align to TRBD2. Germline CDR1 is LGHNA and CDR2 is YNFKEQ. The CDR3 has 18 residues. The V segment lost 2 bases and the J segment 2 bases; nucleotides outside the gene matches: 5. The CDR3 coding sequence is TGTGCCAGCAGCCAACAGGGACTAGCGGGAGTAGCCTACAATGAGCAGTTCTTC. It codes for CASSQQGLAGVAYNEQFF.

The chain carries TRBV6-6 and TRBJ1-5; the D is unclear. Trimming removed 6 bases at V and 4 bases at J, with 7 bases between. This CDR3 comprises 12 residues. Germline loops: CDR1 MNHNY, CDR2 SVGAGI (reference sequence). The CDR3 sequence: CASRLNNQPQHF. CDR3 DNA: TGTGCCAGCAGACTAAATAATCAGCCCCAGCATTTT.

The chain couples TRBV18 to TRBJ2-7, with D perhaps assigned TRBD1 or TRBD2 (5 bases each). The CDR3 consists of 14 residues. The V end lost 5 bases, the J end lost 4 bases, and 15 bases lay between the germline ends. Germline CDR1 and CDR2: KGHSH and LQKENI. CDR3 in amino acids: CASSFSGQSYEQYF. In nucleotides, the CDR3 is TGTGCCAGCTCATTCTCGGGGCAGTCGTACGAGCAGTACTTC.

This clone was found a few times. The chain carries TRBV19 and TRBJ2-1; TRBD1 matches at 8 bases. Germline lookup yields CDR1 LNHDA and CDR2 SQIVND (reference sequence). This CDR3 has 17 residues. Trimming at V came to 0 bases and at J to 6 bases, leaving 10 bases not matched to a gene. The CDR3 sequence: CASSIELGQGRTNEQFF. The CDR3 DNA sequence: TGTGCCAGTAGTATAGAACTCGGACAGGGACGAACCAATGAGCAGTTCTTC.

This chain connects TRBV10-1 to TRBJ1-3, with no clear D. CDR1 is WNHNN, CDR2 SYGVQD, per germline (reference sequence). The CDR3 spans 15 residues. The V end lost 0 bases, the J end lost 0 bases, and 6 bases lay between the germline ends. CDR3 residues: CASSESGNSGNTIYF. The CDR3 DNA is TGCGCCAGCAGTGAGTCCGGGAACTCTGGAAACACCATATATTTT.

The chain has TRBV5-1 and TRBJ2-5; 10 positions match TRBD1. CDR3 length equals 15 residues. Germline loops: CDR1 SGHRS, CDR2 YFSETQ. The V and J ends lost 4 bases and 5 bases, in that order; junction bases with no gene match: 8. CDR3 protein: CASSGGQGGLETQYF. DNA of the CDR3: TGCGCCAGCAGCGGCGGACAGGGGGGTCTTGAGACCCAGTACTTC.

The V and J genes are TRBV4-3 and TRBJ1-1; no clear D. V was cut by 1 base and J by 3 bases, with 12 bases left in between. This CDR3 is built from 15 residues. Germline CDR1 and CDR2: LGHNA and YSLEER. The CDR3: CASSQAPGRDTEAFF. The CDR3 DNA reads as TGCGCCAGCAGCCAAGCGCCCGGGAGAGACACTGAAGCTTTCTTT.

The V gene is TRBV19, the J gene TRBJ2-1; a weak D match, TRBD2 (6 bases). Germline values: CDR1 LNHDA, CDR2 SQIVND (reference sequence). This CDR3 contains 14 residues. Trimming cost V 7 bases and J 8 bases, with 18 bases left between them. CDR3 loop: CASNPGLRLYEQFF. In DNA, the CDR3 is TGTGCCAGTAATCCGGGACTCCGGCTATATGAGCAGTTCTTC.

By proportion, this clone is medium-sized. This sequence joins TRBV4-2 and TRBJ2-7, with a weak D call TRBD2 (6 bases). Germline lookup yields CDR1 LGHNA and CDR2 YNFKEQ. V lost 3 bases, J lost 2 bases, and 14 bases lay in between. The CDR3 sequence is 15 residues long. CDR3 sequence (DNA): TGTGCCAGCAGCCAGTTATCGGGGGAGGCCTACGAGCAGTACTTC. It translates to CASSQLSGEAYEQYF.